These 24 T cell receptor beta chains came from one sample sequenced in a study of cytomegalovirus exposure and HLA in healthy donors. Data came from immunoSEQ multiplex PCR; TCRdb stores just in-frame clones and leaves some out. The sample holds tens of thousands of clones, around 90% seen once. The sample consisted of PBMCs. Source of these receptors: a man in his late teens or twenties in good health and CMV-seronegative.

Written as DNA, the CDR3 is TGTGCCTGGAGTCCCTGGGACAGGGCCAACTATGGCTACACCTTC. As protein: CAWSPWDRANYGYTF. The chain uses TRBV30 and TRBJ1-2; 9 bases are shared with TRBD1. This CDR3 comprises 15 residues. Germline V gene lookup returns CDR1 GTSNPN and CDR2 SVGIG (reference sequence). V shed 2 bases, J shed 2 bases, and the junction held 6 bases outside the gene matches. The variable domain in full, with the rest retrieved from reference TRBV30 and TRBJ1-2, is SQTIHQWPATLVQPVGSPLSLECTVEGTSNPNLYWYRQAAGRGLQLLFYSVGIGQISSEVPQNLSASRPQDRQFILSSKKLLLSDSGFYLCAWSPWDRANYGYTFGSGTRLTVV.

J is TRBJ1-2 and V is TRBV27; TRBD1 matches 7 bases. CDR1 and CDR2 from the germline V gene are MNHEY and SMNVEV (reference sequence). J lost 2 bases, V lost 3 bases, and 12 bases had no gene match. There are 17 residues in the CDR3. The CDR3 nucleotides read TGTGCCAGCAGTTTTACAGGGGCGCGATCCCTAAACTATGGCTACACCTTC. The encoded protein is CASSFTGARSLNYGYTF.

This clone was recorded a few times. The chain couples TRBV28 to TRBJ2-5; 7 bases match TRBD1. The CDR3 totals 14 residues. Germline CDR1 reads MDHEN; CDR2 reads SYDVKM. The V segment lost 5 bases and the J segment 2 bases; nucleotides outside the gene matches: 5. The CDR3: CASSPGQLQETQYF. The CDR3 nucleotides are TGTGCCAGCAGTCCGGGACAGCTACAAGAGACCCAGTACTTC.

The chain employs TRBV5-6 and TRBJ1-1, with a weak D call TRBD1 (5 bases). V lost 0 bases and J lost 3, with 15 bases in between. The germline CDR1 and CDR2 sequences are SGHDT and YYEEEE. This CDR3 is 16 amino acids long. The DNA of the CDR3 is TGTGCCAGCAGCTTGGTGGCAGGGCGTTACGACACTGAAGCTTTCTTT. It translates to CASSLVAGRYDTEAFF.

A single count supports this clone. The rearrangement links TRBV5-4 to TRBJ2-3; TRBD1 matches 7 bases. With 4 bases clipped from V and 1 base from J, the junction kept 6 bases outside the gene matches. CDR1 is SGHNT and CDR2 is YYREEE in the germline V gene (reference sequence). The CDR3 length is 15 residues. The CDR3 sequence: CASSIGTERTDTQYF. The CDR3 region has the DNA TGTGCCAGCAGCATTGGGACAGAGCGCACAGATACGCAGTATTTT.

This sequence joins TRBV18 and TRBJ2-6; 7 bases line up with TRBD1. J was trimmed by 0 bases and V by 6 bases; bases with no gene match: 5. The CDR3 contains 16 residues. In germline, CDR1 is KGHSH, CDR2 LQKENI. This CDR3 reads CASSRDSGSGANVLTF. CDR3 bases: TGTGCCAGCTCCCGGGACAGTGGCTCTGGGGCCAACGTCCTGACTTTC.

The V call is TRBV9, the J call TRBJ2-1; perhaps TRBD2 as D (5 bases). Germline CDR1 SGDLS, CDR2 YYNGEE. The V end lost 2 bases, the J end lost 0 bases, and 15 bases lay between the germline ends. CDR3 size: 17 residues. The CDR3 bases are TGTGCCAGCAGCGTCTGGGAGTTCCGGAGCTCCTACAATGAGCAGTTCTTC. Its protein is CASSVWEFRSSYNEQFF. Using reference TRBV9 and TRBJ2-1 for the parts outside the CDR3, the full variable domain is DSGVTQTPKHLITATGQRVTLRCSPRSGDLSVYWYQQSLDQGLQFLIQYYNGEERAKGNILERFSAQQFPDLHSELNLSSLELGDSALYFCASSVWEFRSSYNEQFFGPGTRLTVL.

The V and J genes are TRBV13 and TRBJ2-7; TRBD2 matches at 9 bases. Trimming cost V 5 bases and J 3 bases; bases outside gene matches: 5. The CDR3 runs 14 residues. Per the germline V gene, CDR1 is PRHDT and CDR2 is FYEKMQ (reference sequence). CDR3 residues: CASSLAGQNYEQYF. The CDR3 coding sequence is TGTGCCAGCAGCCTAGCGGGACAAAACTACGAGCAGTACTTC.

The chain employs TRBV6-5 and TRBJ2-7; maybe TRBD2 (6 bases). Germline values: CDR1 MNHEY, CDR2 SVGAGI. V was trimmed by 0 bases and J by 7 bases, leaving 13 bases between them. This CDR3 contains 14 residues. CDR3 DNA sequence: TGTGCCAGCAGTTACTCGATTCGGCTAGCGGAGCAGTACTTC. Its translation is CASSYSIRLAEQYF.

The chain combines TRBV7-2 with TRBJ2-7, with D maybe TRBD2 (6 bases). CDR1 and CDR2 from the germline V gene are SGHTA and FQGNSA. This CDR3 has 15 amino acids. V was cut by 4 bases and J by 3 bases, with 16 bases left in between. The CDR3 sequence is CASSSSSDLGYEQYF. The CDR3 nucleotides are TGTGCCAGCAGCTCCTCTAGCGACCTGGGCTACGAGCAGTACTTC.

Written as DNA, the CDR3 is TGTGCCAGCAGCTTAGGCGGGAGCGCAGATACGCAGTATTTT. Translation: CASSLGGSADTQYF. The chain links TRBV7-2 to TRBJ2-3, with 7 bases fitting TRBD2. The germline V gene encodes CDR1 SGHTA and CDR2 FQGNSA. This CDR3 has 14 amino acids. V dropped 1 base and J dropped 4; count of bases not matched to a gene: 2.

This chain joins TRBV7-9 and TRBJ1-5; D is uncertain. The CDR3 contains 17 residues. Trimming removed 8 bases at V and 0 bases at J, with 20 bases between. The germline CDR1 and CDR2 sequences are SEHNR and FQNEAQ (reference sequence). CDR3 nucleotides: TGTGCCAGCTTCCCGGAGAGCAGACCTTATAGCAATCAGCCCCAGCATTTT. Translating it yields CASFPESRPYSNQPQHF.

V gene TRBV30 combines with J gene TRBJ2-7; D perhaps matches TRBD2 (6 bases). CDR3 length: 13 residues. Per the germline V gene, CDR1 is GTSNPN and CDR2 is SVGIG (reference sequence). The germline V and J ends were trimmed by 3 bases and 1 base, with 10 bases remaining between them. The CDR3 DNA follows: TGTGCCTGGAGCGGGAGTTGGTCCTACGAGCAGTACTTC. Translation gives CAWSGSWSYEQYF.

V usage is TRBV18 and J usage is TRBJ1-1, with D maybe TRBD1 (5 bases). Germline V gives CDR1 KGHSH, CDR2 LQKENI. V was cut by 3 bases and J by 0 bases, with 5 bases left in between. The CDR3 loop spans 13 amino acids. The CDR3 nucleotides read TGTGCCAGCTCACCGACAGTGAACACTGAAGCTTTCTTT. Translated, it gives CASSPTVNTEAFF. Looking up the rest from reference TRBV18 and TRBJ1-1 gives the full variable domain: NAGVMQNPRHLVRRRGQEARLRCSPMKGHSHVYWYRQLPEEGLKFMVYLQKENIIDESGMPKERFSAEFPKEGPSILRIQQVVRGDSAAYFCASSPTVNTEAFFGQGTRLTVV.

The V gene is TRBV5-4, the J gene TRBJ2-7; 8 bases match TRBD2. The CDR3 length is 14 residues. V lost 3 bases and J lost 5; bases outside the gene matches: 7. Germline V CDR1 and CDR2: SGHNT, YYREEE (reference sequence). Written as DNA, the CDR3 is TGTGCCAGCAGCTCAAGCGGGGGAGGGAACGAGCAGTACTTC. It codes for CASSSSGGGNEQYF.

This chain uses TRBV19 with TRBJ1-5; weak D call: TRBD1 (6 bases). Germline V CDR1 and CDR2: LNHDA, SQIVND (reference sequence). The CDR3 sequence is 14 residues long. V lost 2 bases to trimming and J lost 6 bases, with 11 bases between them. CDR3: CASSISRGGQPQHF. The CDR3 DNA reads TGTGCCAGTAGTATAAGCAGGGGTGGTCAGCCCCAGCATTTT.

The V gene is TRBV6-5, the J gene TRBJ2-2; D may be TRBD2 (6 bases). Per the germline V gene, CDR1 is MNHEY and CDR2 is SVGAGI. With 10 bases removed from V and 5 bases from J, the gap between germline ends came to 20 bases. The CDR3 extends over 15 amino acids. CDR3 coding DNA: TGTGCCACACGACCCCGGGCAGCGGGTACCGGGGAGCTGTTTTTT. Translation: CATRPRAAGTGELFF.

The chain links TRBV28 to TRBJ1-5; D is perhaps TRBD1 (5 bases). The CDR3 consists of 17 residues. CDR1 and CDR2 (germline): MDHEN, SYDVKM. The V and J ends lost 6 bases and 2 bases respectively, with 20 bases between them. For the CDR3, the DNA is TGTGCCAGCAGAAGTGTTCGGGCGGGACGGGGCAATCAGCCCCAGCATTTT. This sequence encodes CASRSVRAGRGNQPQHF.

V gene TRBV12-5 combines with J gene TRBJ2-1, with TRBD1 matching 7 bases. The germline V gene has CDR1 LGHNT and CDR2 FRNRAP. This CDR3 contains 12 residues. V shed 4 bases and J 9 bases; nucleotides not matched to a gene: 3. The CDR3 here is CASGSDRFEQFF. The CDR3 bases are TGTGCTAGTGGTTCGGACAGGTTTGAGCAGTTCTTC.

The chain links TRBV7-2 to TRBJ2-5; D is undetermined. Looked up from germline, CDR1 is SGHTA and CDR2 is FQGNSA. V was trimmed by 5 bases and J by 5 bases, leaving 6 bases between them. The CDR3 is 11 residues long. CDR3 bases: TGTGCCAGCAGCCCCATGGAGACCCAGTACTTC. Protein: CASSPMETQYF.

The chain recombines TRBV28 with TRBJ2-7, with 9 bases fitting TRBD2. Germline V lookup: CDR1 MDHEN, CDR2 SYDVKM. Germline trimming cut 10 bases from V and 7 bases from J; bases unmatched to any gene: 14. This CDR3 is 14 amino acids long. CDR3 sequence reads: CAIQGTSPRTEQYF. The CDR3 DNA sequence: TGTGCCATCCAAGGGACTAGCCCCCGGACAGAGCAGTACTTC.

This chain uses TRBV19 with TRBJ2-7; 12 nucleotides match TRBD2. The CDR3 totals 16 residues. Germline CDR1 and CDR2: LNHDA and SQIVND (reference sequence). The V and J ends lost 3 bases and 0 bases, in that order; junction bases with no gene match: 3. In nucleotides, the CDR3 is TGTGCCAGTAGTATGGGACTAGCGGGTAGCTCCTACGAGCAGTACTTC. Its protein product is CASSMGLAGSSYEQYF.

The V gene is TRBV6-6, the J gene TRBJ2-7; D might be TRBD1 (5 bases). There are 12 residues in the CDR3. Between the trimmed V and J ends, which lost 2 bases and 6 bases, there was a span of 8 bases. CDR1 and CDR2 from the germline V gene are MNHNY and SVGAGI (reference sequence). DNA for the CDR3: TGTGCCAGCAGTTACAGGGGTCCCGAGCAGTACTTC. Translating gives CASSYRGPEQYF.

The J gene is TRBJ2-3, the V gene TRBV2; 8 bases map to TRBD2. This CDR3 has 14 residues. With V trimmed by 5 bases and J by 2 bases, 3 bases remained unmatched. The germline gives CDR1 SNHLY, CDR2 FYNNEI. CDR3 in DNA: TGTGCCAGCAGTAGAGCGGGAGACACAGATACGCAGTATTTT. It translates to CASSRAGDTDTQYF.